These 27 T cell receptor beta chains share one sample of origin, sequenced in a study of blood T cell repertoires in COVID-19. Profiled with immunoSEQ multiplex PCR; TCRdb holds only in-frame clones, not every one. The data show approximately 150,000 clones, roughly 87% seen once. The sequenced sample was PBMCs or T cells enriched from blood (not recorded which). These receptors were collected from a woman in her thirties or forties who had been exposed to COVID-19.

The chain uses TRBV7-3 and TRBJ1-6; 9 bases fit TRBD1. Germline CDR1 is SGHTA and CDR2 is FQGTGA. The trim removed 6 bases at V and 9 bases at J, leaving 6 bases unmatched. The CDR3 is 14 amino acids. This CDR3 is CASSPGQGVSPLHF. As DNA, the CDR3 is TGTGCCAGCAGTCCGGGACAGGGAGTTTCACCCCTCCACTTT.

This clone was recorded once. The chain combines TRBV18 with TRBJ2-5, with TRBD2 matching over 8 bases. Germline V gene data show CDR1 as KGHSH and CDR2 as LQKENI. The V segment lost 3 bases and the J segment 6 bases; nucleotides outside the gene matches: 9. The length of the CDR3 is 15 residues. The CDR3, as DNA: TGTGCCAGCTCACCCCGAGCGGGAGAGGTGAAGACCCAGTACTTC. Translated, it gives CASSPRAGEVKTQYF.

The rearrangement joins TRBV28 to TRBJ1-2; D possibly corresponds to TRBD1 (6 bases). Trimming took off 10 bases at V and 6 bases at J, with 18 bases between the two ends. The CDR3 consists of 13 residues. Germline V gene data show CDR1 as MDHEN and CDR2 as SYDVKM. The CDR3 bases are TGTGCCATGGGGACACGGGACGGAAATGGCTACACCTTC. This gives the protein CAMGTRDGNGYTF.

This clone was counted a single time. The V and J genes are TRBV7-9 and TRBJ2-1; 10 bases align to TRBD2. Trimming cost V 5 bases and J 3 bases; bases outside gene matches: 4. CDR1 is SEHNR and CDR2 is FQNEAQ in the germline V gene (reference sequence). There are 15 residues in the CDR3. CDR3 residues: CASSRGLANYNEQFF. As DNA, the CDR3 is TGTGCCAGCAGCCGGGGACTAGCGAACTACAATGAGCAGTTCTTC.

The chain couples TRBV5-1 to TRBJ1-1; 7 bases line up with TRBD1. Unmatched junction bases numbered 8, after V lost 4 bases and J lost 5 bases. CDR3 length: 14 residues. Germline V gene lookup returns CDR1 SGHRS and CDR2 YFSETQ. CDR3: CASSVPPGGTEAFF. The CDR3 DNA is TGCGCCAGCAGCGTCCCCCCAGGGGGAACTGAAGCTTTCTTT.

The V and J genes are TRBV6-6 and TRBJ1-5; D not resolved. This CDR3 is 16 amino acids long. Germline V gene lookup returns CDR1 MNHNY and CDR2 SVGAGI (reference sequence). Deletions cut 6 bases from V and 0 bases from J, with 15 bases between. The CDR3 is CASSPWSVYSNQPQHF. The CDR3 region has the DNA TGTGCCAGCAGCCCGTGGTCGGTTTATAGCAATCAGCCCCAGCATTTT.

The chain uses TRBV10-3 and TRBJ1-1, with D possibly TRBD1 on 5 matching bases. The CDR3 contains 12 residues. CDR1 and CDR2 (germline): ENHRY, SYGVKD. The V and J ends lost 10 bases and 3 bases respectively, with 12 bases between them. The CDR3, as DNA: TGTGCCACCGGCAGGGTCGACACTGAAGCTTTCTTT. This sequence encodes CATGRVDTEAFF.

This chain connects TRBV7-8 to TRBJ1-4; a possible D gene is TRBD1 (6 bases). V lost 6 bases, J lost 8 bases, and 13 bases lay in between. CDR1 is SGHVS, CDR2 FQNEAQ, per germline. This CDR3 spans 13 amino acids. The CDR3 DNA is TGTGCCAGCAGACGCGGGGGGGGCGAAAAACTGTTTTTT. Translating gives CASRRGGGEKLFF.

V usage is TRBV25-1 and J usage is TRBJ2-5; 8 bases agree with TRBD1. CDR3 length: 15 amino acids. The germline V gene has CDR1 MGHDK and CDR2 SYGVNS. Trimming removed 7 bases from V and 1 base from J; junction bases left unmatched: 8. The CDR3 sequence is CASKETGAGQETQYF. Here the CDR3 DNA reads TGTGCCAGCAAGGAGACAGGGGCTGGCCAAGAGACCCAGTACTTC.

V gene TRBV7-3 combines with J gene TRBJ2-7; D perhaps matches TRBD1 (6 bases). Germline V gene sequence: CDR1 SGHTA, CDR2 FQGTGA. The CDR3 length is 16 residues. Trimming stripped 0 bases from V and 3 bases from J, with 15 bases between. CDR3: CASSLTPTLDSYEQYF. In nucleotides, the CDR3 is TGTGCCAGCAGCTTAACGCCGACCTTGGACAGCTACGAGCAGTACTTC.

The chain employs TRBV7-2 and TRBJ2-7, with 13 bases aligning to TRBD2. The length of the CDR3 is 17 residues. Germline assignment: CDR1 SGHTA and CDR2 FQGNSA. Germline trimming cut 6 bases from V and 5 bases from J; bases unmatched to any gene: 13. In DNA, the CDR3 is TGTGCCAGCAGGTCCGGGACTAGCGGGGAGAGGGCGCACGAGCAGTACTTC. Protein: CASRSGTSGERAHEQYF. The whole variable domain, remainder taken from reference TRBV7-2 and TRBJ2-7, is GAGVSQSPSNKVTEKGKDVELRCDPISGHTALYWYRQSLGQGLEFLIYFQGNSAPDKSGLPSDRFSAERTGGSVSTLTIQRTQQEDSAVYLCASRSGTSGERAHEQYFGPGTRLTVT.

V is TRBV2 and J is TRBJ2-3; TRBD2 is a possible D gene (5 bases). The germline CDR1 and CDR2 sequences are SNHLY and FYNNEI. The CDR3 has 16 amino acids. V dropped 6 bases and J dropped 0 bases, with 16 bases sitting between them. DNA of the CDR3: TGTGCCAGCAGCGCCTCTACTAGTGTCAGCACAGATACGCAGTATTTT. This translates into CASSASTSVSTDTQYF.

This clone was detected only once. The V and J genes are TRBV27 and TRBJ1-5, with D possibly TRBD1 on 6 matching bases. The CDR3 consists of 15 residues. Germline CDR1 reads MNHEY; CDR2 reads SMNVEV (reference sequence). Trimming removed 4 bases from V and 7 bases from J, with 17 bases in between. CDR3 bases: TGTGCCAGCAGTTCAAACAGGGATGGAAGGCAGCCCCAGCATTTT. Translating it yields CASSSNRDGRQPQHF.

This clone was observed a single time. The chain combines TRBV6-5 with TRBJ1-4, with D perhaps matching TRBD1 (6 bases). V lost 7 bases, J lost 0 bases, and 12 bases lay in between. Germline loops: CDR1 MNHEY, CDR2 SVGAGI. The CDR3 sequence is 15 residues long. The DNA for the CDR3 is TGTGCCAGCACAAGGACAGAGGCAACTAATGAAAAACTGTTTTTT. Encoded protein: CASTRTEATNEKLFF.

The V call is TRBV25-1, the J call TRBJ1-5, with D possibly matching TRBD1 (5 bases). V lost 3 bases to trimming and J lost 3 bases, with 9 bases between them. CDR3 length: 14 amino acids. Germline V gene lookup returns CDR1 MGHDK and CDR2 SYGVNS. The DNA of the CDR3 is TGTGCCAGCAGTGATGGGGCCTTCAATCAGCCCCAGCATTTT. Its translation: CASSDGAFNQPQHF.

The CDR3 reads CASSSGQGIYEQYF. CDR3 DNA sequence: TGCGCCAGCAGCTCGGGACAGGGAATCTACGAGCAGTACTTC. The chain carries TRBV5-1 and TRBJ2-7; 9 nucleotides match TRBD1. The germline V gene encodes CDR1 SGHRS and CDR2 YFSETQ. The CDR3 extends over 14 amino acids. The ends lost 3 bases at V and 3 bases at J; junction bases unmatched: 4.

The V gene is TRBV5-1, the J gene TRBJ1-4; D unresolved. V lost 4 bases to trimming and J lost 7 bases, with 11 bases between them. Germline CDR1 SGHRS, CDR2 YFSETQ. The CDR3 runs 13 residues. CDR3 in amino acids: CASSPGVAEKLFF. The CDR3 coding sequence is TGCGCCAGCAGCCCCGGGGTAGCTGAAAAACTGTTTTTT.

CDR3 sequence: CATGESRYTF. For the CDR3, the DNA is TGTGCCACCGGAGAGTCACGCTACACCTTC. V usage is TRBV28 and J usage is TRBJ1-2; D remains ambiguous. Trimming removed 10 bases from V and 9 bases from J, with 12 bases in between. Germline values: CDR1 MDHEN, CDR2 SYDVKM. The CDR3 has 10 amino acids.

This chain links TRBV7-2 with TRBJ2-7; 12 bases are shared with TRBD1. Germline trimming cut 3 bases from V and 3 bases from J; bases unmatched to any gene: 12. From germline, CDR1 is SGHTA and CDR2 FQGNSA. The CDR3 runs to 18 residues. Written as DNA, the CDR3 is TGTGCCAGCAGCTTCATCAAAGCGGGACAGGGGGCAATCTACGAGCAGTACTTC. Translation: CASSFIKAGQGAIYEQYF.

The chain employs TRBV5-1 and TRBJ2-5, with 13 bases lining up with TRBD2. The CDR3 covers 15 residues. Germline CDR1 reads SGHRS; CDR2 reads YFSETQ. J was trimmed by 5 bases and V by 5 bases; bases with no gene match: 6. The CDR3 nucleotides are TGCGCCAGCAGTCCACTAGCGGGAGGGCCGGAGACCCAGTACTTC. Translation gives CASSPLAGGPETQYF. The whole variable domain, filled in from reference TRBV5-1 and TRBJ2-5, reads KAGVTQTPRYLIKTRGQQVTLSCSPISGHRSVSWYQQTPGQGLQFLFEYFSETQRNKGNFPGRFSGRQFSNSRSEMNVSTLELGDSALYLCASSPLAGGPETQYFGPGTRLLVL.

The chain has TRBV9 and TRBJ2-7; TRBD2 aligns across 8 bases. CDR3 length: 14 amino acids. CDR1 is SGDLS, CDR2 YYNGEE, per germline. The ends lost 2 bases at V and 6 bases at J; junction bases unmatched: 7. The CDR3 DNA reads TGTGCCAGCAGCGTCCTCGGGGGGGATGGCGAGCAGTACTTC. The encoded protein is CASSVLGGDGEQYF. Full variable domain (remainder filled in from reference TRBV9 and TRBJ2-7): DSGVTQTPKHLITATGQRVTLRCSPRSGDLSVYWYQQSLDQGLQFLIQYYNGEERAKGNILERFSAQQFPDLHSELNLSSLELGDSALYFCASSVLGGDGEQYFGPGTRLTVT.

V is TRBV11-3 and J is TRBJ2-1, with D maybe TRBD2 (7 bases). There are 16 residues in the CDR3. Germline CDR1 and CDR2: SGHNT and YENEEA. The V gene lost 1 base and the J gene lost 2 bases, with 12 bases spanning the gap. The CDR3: CASSLGTGGPYNEQFF. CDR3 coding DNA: TGTGCCAGCAGCTTAGGAACCGGGGGGCCCTACAATGAGCAGTTCTTC.

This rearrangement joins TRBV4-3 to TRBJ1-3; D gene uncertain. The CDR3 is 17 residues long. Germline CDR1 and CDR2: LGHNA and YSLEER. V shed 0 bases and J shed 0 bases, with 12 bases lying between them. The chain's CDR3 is CASSQEYNRFSGNTIYF. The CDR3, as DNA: TGCGCCAGCAGCCAAGAATACAACAGATTCTCTGGAAACACCATATATTTT.

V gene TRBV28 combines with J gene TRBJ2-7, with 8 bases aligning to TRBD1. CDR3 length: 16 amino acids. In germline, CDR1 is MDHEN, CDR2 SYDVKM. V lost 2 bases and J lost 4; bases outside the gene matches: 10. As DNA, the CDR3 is TGTGCCAGCAGTTTAATGGGTTGGGACAGGCTGTACGAGCAGTACTTC. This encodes CASSLMGWDRLYEQYF.

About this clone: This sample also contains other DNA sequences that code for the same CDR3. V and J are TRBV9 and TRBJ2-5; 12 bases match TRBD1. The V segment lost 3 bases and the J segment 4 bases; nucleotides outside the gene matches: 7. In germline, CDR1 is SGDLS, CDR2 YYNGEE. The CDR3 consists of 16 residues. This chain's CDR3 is CASSATGTGGGETQYF. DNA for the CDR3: TGTGCCAGCAGCGCCACCGGGACAGGGGGCGGAGAGACCCAGTACTTC.

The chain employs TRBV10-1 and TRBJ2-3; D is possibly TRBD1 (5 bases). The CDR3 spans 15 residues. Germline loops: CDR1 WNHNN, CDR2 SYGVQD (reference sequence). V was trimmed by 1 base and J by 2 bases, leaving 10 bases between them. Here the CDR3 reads CASSELTANTDTQYF. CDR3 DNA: TGCGCCAGCAGTGAGTTGACAGCAAACACAGATACGCAGTATTTT.

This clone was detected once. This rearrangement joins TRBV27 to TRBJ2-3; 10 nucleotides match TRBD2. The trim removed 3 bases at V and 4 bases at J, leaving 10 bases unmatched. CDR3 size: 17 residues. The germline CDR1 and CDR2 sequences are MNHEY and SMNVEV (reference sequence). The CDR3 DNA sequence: TGTGCCAGCAGTTTCGACGAAGCGGGAGGGGGGTCAGATACGCAGTATTTT. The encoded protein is CASSFDEAGGGSDTQYF.